This TCR beta chain emerged from a study of a mutant IDH1 vaccine in newly diagnosed glioma. Whole-study context: Once 4-6 weeks had passed after radiotherapy alone, vaccination started, or it started with temozolomide cycles.

Clones were read by immunoSEQ multiplex PCR, and TCRdb kept only the in-frame ones, dropping some. The sample lists tens of thousands of clones, roughly 80% occurring once. Study-level results: Of all patients, 93.3% showed vaccine-induced immune responses.

Deletions cut 10 bases from V and 4 bases from J, with 19 bases between. Germline CDR1 and CDR2: LNHDA and SQIVND (reference sequence). CDR3 length: 14 amino acids. The sample's time point: week 47, end of study. The content of each vaccine dose was 300 ug of mutant IDH1 20-mer peptide, and topical imiquimod accompanied it. Vaccination of patients was performed eight times, in weeks 1, 3, 5, 7, 11, 15, 19 and 23. Concerning this clone itself: The antigen is unknown.

The sequence was collected from a man between 40 and 49 years old with glioma. Some clones in this sample may be carry-over from other donors' samples. The sample consisted of PBMCs, taken from a glioma patient whose treatment included an IDH1 peptide vaccine. The genes are TRBV19 and TRBJ1-2; D ambiguous. The CDR3 nucleotides are TGTGCCACCTATTTACGTACAGAAAGCTATGGCTACACCTTC. It yields the protein CATYLRTESYGYTF.